This T cell receptor beta chain was sequenced in a study of T cell repertoires in cytomegalovirus infection. As for the study in general: As its CMV epitopes, the study selected recently identified HLA-C-restricted and well-studied HLA-B-restricted targets. CMV infection plus the matching HLA type was flagged by public TCR beta signatures.

The table lists this clonotype with a count of one. The antigen is undetermined. Via MiXCR, TCRdb re-called the reads, giving one row per CDR3 protein. Of roughly 920,000 distinct CDR3 sequences in the sample, roughly 30% are singletons; the top ten hold over 12%. Study observations and caveats: Summed frequency of public TCR beta families distinguished CMV carriers with the relevant HLA. In two of eight donors, the top clonotype was HLA-C-restricted CMV-specific.

The CDR3 covers 14 residues. CDR1 is MNHEY and CDR2 is SVGEGT in the germline V gene. V was shortened by 2 bases and J by 5 bases, with 12 bases between the two germline ends. The sequence was collected from a human donor in good health (CMV status not recorded). Some clones in this sample may be carry-over from other donors' samples. The V and J genes are TRBV6-2 or TRBV6-3 and TRBJ1-2; D possibly corresponds to TRBD1 (6 bases). The sequencing here drew on cultured CD8+ T cells from PBMCs, taken from culture after CMV antigen stimulation. Here the CDR3 DNA reads TGTGCCAGCAGTTACGACAGGCGCACTTATGGCTACACCTTC. Translating it yields CASSYDRRTYGYTF.